This T cell receptor beta chain was captured by sequencing in a study of beta chain features in type 1 diabetes. Whole-study context: The study examined roughly 110,000,000 sorted cells across all samples. The study, taken as a whole, reports: All four CD4+ subsets from Type 1 diabetes patients carried moderately but significantly shorter TCRB CDR3s.

Reverse transcription of all isolated RNA meant that expressed TCRB transcripts were sequenced. Clones were read by immunoSEQ multiplex PCR, and TCRdb kept only the in-frame ones, dropping some. The table lists approximately 100,000 clones, approximately 30% of them singletons. The CDR3 extends over 17 amino acids. Notes on this clone: The antigen remains undetermined.

The chain is built from TRBV21-1 and TRBJ1-5; the D segment call TRBD1 is taken from the table without a DNA check. TRBV21-1 is flagged as a pseudogene. Sequenced: central memory CD4+ T cells from blood. The origin of this receptor is a woman younger than 30 with type 1 diabetes. The CDR3 region is CARRRVLGRSYNQPQHF. The CDR3 DNA reads TGTGCCAGACGCAGGGTACTGGGTAGGTCGTACAATCAGCCCCAGCATTTT.